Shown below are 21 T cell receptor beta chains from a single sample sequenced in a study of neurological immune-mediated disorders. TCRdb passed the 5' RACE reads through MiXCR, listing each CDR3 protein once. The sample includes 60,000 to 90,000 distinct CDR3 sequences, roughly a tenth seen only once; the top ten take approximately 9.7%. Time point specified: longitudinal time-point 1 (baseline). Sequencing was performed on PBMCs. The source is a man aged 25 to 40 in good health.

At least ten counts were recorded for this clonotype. The CDR3 sequence: CASSFTGANQPQHF. CDR3 DNA sequence: TGTGCCAGCAGTTTTACAGGGGCCAATCAGCCCCAGCATTTT. This chain links TRBV12-3 or TRBV12-4 with TRBJ1-5; 7 positions match TRBD1. The CDR3 is 14 residues long. The junction had 2 bases not matched to a gene; V was cut back by 3 bases and J by 3 bases.

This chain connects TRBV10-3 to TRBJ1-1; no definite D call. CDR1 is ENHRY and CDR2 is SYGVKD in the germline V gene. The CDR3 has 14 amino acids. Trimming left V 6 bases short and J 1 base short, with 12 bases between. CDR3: CAISPDRGNTEAFF. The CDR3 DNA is TGTGCCATCAGCCCGGACCGGGGGAACACTGAAGCTTTCTTT.

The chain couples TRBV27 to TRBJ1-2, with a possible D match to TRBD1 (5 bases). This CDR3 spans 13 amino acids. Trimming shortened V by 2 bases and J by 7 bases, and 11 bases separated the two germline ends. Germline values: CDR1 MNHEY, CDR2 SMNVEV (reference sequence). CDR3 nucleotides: TGTGCCAGCAGTTTACGGGACGGCCTTGGCTACACCTTC. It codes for CASSLRDGLGYTF.

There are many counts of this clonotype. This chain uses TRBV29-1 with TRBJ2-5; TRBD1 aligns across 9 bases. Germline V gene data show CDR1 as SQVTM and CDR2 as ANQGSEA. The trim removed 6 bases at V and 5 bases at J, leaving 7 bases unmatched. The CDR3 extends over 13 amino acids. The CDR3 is CSVCTGGRETQYF. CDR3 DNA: TGCAGCGTATGCACAGGGGGCCGGGAGACCCAGTACTTC.

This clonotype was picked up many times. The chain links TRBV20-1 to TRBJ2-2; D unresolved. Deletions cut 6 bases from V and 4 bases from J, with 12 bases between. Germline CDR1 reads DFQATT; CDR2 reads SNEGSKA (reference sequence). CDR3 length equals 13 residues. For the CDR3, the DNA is TGCAGTGCCAATGACGAGCCCACCGGGGAGCTGTTTTTT. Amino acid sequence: CSANDEPTGELFF.

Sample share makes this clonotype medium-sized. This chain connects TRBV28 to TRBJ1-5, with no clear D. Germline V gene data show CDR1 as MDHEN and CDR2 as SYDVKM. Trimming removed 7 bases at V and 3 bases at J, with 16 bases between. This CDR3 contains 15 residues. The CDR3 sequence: CASTLPSGINQPQHF. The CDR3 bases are TGTGCCAGCACCCTCCCCAGTGGAATCAATCAGCCCCAGCATTTT.

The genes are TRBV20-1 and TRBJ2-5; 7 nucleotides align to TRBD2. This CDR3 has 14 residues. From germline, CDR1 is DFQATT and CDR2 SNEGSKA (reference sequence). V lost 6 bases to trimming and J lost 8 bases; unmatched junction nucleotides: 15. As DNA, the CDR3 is TGCAGTGCACCTCTAGCGGTGGGGGGAGATACCCAGTACTTC. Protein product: CSAPLAVGGDTQYF.

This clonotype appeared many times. The CDR3, as DNA: TGCGCCAGCAGCTTGGGTTGGGGACAGGGATCCTACGAGCAGTACTTC. Its protein product is CASSLGWGQGSYEQYF. This chain uses TRBV5-1 with TRBJ2-7, with 9 bases matching TRBD1. Trimming removed 0 bases from V and 1 base from J; junction bases left unmatched: 5. Germline lookup yields CDR1 SGHRS and CDR2 YFSETQ. This CDR3 region has 16 residues.

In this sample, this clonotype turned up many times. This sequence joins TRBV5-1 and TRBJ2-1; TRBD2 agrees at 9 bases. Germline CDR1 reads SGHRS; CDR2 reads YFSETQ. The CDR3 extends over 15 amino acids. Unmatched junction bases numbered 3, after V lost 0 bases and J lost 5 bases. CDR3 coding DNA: TGCGCCAGCAGCTTGGTGACTAGCGGAAACAATGAGCAGTTCTTC. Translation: CASSLVTSGNNEQFF.

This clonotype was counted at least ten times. For the CDR3, the DNA is TGTGCCAGCAGCTTTTGGGGGTTCGAGCAGTTCTTC. Its protein product is CASSFWGFEQFF. The genes are TRBV7-2 and TRBJ2-1; tentatively, D is TRBD1 or TRBD2 (5 bases each). This CDR3 has 12 residues. Trimming stripped 3 bases from V and 10 bases from J, with 10 bases between. CDR1 and CDR2 from the germline V gene are SGHTA and FQGNSA.

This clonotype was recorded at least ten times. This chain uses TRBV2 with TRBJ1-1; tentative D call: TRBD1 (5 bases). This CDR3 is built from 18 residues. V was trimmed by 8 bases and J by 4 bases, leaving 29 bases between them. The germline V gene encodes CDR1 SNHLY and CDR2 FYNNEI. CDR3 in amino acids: CASHDRVQGIPLGTEAFF. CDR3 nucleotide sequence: TGTGCCAGCCACGACAGAGTGCAGGGCATCCCTCTTGGCACTGAAGCTTTCTTT.

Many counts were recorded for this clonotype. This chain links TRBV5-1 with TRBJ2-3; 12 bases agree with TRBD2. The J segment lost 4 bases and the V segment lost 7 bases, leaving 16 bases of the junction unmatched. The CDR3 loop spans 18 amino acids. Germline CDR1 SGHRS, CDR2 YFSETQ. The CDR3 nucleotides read TGCGCCAGCTTCCGGACTAGCGGGAACCAACCGGGTCCAGATACGCAGTATTTT. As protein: CASFRTSGNQPGPDTQYF. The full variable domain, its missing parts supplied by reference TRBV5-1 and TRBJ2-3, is KAGVTQTPRYLIKTRGQQVTLSCSPISGHRSVSWYQQTPGQGLQFLFEYFSETQRNKGNFPGRFSGRQFSNSRSEMNVSTLELGDSALYLCASFRTSGNQPGPDTQYFGPGTRLTVL.

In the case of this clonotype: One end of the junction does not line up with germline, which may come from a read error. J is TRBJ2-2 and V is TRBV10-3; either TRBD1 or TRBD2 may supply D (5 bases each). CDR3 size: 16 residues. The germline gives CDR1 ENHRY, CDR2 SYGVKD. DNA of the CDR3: TGTACCATCAGTGAGTCGCAGCAGGGAGACACCGGGGAGCTGTTTTTT. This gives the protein CTISESQQGDTGELFF.

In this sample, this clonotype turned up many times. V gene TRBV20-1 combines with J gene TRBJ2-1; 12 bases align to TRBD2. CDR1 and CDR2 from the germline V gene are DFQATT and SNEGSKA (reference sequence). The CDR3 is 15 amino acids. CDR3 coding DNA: TGCAGCGCTCATCTAGCGGGAGGGCTAGGTGGTGAGCAGTTCTTC. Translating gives CSAHLAGGLGGEQFF.

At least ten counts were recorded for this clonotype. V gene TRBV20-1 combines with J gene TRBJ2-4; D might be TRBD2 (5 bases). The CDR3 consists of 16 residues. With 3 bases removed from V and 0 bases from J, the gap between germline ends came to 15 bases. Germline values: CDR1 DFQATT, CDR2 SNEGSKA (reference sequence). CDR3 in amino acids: CSASVAGLLAKNIQYF. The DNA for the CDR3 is TGCAGTGCTAGTGTGGCGGGTCTACTAGCCAAAAACATTCAGTACTTC.

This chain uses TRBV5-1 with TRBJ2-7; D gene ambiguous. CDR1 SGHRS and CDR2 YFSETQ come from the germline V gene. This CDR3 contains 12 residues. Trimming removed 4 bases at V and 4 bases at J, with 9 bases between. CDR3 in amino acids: CASSAVAYEQYF. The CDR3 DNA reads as TGCGCCAGCAGCGCCGTGGCTTACGAGCAGTACTTC.

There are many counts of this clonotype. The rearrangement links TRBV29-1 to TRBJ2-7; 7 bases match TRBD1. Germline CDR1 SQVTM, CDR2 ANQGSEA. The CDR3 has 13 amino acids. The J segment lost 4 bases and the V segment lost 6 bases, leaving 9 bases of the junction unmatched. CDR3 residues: CSVRGQRFYEQYF. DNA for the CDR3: TGCAGCGTCAGGGGACAGAGATTTTACGAGCAGTACTTC.

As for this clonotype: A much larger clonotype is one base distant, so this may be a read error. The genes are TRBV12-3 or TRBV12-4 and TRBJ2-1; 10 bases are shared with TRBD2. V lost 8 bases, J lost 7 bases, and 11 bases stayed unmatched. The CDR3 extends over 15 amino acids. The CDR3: CASSSSSGRTNEQFF. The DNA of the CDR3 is TGTGCCAGCTCCTCGTCTAGCGGGAGAACGAATGAGCAGTTCTTC.

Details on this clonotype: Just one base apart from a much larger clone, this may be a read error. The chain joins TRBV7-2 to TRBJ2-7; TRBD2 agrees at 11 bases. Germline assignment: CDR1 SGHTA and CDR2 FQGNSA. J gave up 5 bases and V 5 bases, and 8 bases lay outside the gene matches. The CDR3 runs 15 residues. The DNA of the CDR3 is TGTGCCAGCAGCCCTCGTGATAGCGGGAGGGACGAGCAGTACTTC. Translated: CASSPRDSGRDEQYF.

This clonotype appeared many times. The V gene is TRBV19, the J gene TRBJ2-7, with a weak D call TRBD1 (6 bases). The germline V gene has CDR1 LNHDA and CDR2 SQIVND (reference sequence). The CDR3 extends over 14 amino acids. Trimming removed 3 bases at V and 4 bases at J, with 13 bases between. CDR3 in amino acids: CASSIRQAGYEQYF. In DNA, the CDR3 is TGTGCCAGTAGTATTCGACAGGCAGGGTACGAGCAGTACTTC.

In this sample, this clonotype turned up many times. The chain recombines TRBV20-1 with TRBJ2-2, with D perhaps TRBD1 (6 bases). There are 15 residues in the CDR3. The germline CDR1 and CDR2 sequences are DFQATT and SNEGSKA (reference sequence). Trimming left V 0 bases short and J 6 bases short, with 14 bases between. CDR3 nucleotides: TGCAGTGCTAGAGATCCTGAGGGGGTGGCCGGGGAGCTGTTTTTT. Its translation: CSARDPEGVAGELFF.